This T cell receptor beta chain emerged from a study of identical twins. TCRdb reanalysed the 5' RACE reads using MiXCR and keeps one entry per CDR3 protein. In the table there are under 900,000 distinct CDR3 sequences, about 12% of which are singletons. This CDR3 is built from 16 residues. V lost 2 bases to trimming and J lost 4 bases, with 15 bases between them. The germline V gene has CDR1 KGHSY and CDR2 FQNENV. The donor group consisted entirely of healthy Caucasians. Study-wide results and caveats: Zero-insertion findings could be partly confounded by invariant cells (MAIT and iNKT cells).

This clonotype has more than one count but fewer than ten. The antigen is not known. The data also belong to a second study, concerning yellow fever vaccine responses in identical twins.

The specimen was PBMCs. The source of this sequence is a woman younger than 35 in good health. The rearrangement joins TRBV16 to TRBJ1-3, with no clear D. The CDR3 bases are TGTGCCAGCAGCCAAGCCCGGAGCAGAGCAGGAAACACCATATATTTT. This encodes CASSQARSRAGNTIYF.